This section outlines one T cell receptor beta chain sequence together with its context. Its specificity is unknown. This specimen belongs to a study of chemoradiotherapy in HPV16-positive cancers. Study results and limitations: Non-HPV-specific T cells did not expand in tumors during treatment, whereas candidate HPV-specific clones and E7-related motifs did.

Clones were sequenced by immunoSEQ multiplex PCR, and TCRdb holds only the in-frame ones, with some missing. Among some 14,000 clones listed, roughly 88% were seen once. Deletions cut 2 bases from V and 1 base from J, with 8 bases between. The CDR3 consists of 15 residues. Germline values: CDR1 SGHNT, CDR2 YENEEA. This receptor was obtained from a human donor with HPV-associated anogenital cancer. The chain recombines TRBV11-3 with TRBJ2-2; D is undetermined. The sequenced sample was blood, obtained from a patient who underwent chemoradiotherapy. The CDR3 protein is CASSLLPGNTGELFF. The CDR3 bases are TGTGCCAGCAGCTTATTACCGGGGAACACCGGGGAGCTGTTTTTT.